This T cell receptor beta chain originates from a study of CD8 T cells in ankylosing spondylitis (TCRdb year 2017). Regarding the study in general: The study set out to find disease-linked TCR variants by profiling T cell receptor beta repertoires in ankylosing spondylitis patients and healthy donors. The whole study cohort included some 100 healthy donors and 25 ankylosing spondylitis patients. Peripheral blood was sampled, and synovial fluid was also collected from ankylosing spondylitis patients.

Ends trimmed: V by 4 bases, J by 6 bases; bases unmatched to a gene: 8. CDR3 length: 16 amino acids, cysteine to phenylalanine. The only DNA kept is the CDR3, 48 bases in frame from the first base. Looking up the germline V gene yields CDR1 SGHRS and CDR2 YFSETQ. The paper as a whole reports these results and caveats: The disease-linked clones had a CD8+ phenotype and were found at relatively low frequencies in peripheral blood. According to the report, matched synovial fluid samples from ankylosing spondylitis patients were significantly enriched for the disease-linked clones. A TCR beta motif made up of seven or eight highly homologous amino acid variants appeared to be characteristic of blood from ankylosing spondylitis patients. Some motif variants had previously been reported in the synovial fluid and blood of reactive arthritis patients, which suggests shared mechanisms of disease initiation.

The data were produced on an Illumina HiSeq 2500. TCR beta libraries were prepared by quantitative 5'-RACE with molecular barcodes. For the original study's pipeline: Disease-linked TCR variants were identified with a new computational method built on a probabilistic model of VDJ rearrangement. TCRdb reprocessing: public reads trimmed at Q25 with fastp, clones called with MiXCR, in-frame beta chains kept. Under each unique CDR3 protein, matching rows form one entry showing the most common genes and DNA. For this entry, the V and J calls and clone size follow TCRdb and not the study's own pipeline. The sample includes under 400,000 distinct CDR3 sequences, with around 10% observed a single time. The ten largest make up about a tenth of the sample. This clonotype was detected a few times. Its recognized antigen is unknown. No much larger clone is present one base from it, and per-base qualities are unavailable.

The material sequenced was blood, either unsorted or a sorted T cell fraction (not recorded which). This receptor was obtained from a female donor with ankylosing spondylitis or in good health (not recorded which). Recombination connected TRBV5-1 to TRBJ2-1, and 12 junctional nucleotides match TRBD2. The encoded CDR3 is CASSGGGLAGLNEQFF. The nucleotide sequence reads TGCGCCAGCAGCGGGGGGGGACTAGCGGGCCTCAATGAGCAGTTCTTC.